These T cell receptor beta chains were read from a single sample in a study of blood T cell repertoires in COVID-19. Method: immunoSEQ multiplex PCR; TCRdb's copy keeps in-frame clones and lacks some. The sample yields fewer than 90,000 clones, around 90% seen once. Sequenced sample: peripheral blood. All receptors derive from a woman of 80 years or more with active COVID-19. Each CDR3 is given with its conserved first and last residue. A D gene is named only where the DNA matches it firmly. Size is omitted from some rows. Given values are once, few, many or a class for expanded clones.

J gene: TRBJ1-3; V gene: TRBV5-1; clone size: NA; D gene: NA; CDR3 DNA: TGCGCCAGCAGCTCCACAGGGTCCTCTGGAAACACCATATATTTT; CDR3 protein: CASSSTGSSGNTIYF
J gene: TRBJ2-2; V gene: TRBV5-1; clone size: NA; D gene: NA; CDR3 DNA: TGCGCCAGCAGCTTGGGGCCCCGGGCAGCGGAGAACACCGGGGAGCTGTTTTTT; CDR3 protein: CASSLGPRAAENTGELFF
J gene: TRBJ2-1; V gene: TRBV5-1; clone size: NA; D gene: TRBD2; CDR3 DNA: TGCGCCAGCAGCTTGAAACTAGCGGGAGGAAACAATGAGCAGTTCTTC; CDR3 protein: CASSLKLAGGNNEQFF
J gene: TRBJ2-4; V gene: TRBV19; clone size: NA; D gene: TRBD2; CDR3 DNA: TGTGCCAGTAGTATTGGGCTAGCGGGAGCTGGGGCCAAAAACATTCAGTACTTC; CDR3 protein: CASSIGLAGAGAKNIQYF
J gene: TRBJ2-3; V gene: TRBV7-3; clone size: NA; D gene: TRBD1; CDR3 DNA: TGTGCCAGCAGCCCCGGGACAGGGAAAGGGGATACGCAGTATTTT; CDR3 protein: CASSPGTGKGDTQYF
J gene: TRBJ2-2; V gene: TRBV24-1; clone size: NA; D gene: NA; CDR3 DNA: TGTGCCACCAGTCCGGACACTTTAAACACCGGGGAGCTGTTTTTT; CDR3 protein: CATSPDTLNTGELFF
J gene: TRBJ1-1; V gene: TRBV11-3; clone size: once; D gene: TRBD1; CDR3 DNA: TGTGCCAGCAGCTCGGGACAGGGATCTTTGGGGACTGAAGCTTTCTTT; CDR3 protein: CASSSGQGSLGTEAFF
J gene: TRBJ2-7; V gene: TRBV7-6; clone size: NA; D gene: NA; CDR3 DNA: TGTGCCAGCAGCTTAGCTAGCAACGAGCAGTACTTC; CDR3 protein: CASSLASNEQYF
J gene: TRBJ2-1; V gene: TRBV27; clone size: NA; D gene: TRBD1; CDR3 DNA: TGTGCCAGCACCCTAGGACAGGGTTCCTACAATGAGCAGTTCTTC; CDR3 protein: CASTLGQGSYNEQFF
J gene: TRBJ2-1; V gene: TRBV27; clone size: NA; D gene: TRBD2; CDR3 DNA: TGTGCCAGCAGTTTATACCCCAGCGGGAAGGGCAATGAGCAGTTCTTC; CDR3 protein: CASSLYPSGKGNEQFF
J gene: TRBJ1-5; V gene: TRBV6-6; clone size: NA; D gene: NA; CDR3 DNA: TGTGCCAGCAGGCGTGGGCTGATCAATCAGCCCCAGCATTTT; CDR3 protein: CASRRGLINQPQHF
J gene: TRBJ2-7; V gene: TRBV10-3; clone size: NA; D gene: TRBD1; CDR3 DNA: TGTGCCATCAGAGCGGGACAGGGGGCGGGGGAGCAGTACTTC; CDR3 protein: CAIRAGQGAGEQYF
J gene: TRBJ2-5; V gene: TRBV7-7; clone size: NA; D gene: NA; CDR3 DNA: TGTGCTAGCAGCTTAGAAGGGGTCAGCCAAGAGACCCAGTACTTC; CDR3 protein: CASSLEGVSQETQYF
J gene: TRBJ2-5; V gene: TRBV24-1; clone size: NA; D gene: NA; CDR3 DNA: TGTGCCACCAGCCGACGGGCGGGAACCCAAGAGACCCAGTACTTC; CDR3 protein: CATSRRAGTQETQYF
J gene: TRBJ2-5; V gene: TRBV28; clone size: NA; D gene: NA; CDR3 DNA: TGTGCCAGCAGTCAGGGGAGGGGGGGACGGACCCAGTACTTC; CDR3 protein: CASSQGRGGRTQYF
J gene: TRBJ2-5; V gene: TRBV6-2/TRBV6-3; clone size: once; D gene: TRBD2; CDR3 DNA: TGTGCCAGCAGTATGACTAGCGGAAGAGAGACCCAGTACTTC; CDR3 protein: CASSMTSGRETQYF
J gene: TRBJ1-2; V gene: TRBV3-1/TRBV3-2; clone size: few; D gene: NA; CDR3 DNA: TGTGCCAGCAGCCTACAGGGTCCCTATGGCTACACCTTC; CDR3 protein: CASSLQGPYGYTF
J gene: TRBJ2-1; V gene: TRBV4-3; clone size: NA; D gene: NA; CDR3 DNA: TGCGCCAGCAGCCAAGATCGGGTAGACCCCTACAATGAGCAGTTCTTC; CDR3 protein: CASSQDRVDPYNEQFF
J gene: TRBJ2-5; V gene: TRBV7-3; clone size: once; D gene: TRBD2; CDR3 DNA: TGTGCCAGCAGCAAGGGACTAGCGGAAGAGACCCAGTACTTC; CDR3 protein: CASSKGLAEETQYF
J gene: TRBJ2-5; V gene: TRBV9; clone size: NA; D gene: TRBD1; CDR3 DNA: TGTGCCAGCAGCGGAACAGCGGGACAGGGCGGAGAGACCCAGTACTTC; CDR3 protein: CASSGTAGQGGETQYF
J gene: TRBJ2-1; V gene: TRBV4-3; clone size: NA; D gene: NA; CDR3 DNA: TGCGCCAGCAGCCAAGCCGCGGGCAGGACCTATGAGCAGTTCTTC; CDR3 protein: CASSQAAGRTYEQFF
J gene: TRBJ2-3; V gene: TRBV12-5; clone size: NA; D gene: NA; CDR3 DNA: TGTGCTAGTGGTTTATCAAACGGGATCCCAGATACGCAGTATTTT; CDR3 protein: CASGLSNGIPDTQYF
J gene: TRBJ2-7; V gene: TRBV4-3; clone size: NA; D gene: NA; CDR3 DNA: TGCGCCAGCAGCTCCGGGACGGGGGTTTCCTACGAGCAGTACTTC; CDR3 protein: CASSSGTGVSYEQYF
J gene: TRBJ1-2; V gene: TRBV27; clone size: NA; D gene: NA; CDR3 DNA: TGTGCCAGCAGTCCGGCCGGGGGGCTCGGCTATGGCTACACCTTC; CDR3 protein: CASSPAGGLGYGYTF
J gene: TRBJ1-4; V gene: TRBV19; clone size: NA; D gene: NA; CDR3 DNA: TGTGCCACCCGTGGCAGGGCTAATGAAAAACTGTTTTTT; CDR3 protein: CATRGRANEKLFF
J gene: TRBJ1-1; V gene: TRBV18; clone size: NA; D gene: TRBD1; CDR3 DNA: TGTGCCAGCTCACTTACAGGGGGGACTGAAGCTTTCTTT; CDR3 protein: CASSLTGGTEAFF
J gene: TRBJ1-1; V gene: TRBV28; clone size: NA; D gene: TRBD1; CDR3 DNA: TGTGCCAGCAGTTTGCAGGGGGACACTGAAGCTTTCTTT; CDR3 protein: CASSLQGDTEAFF
J gene: TRBJ1-4; V gene: TRBV2; clone size: NA; D gene: NA; CDR3 DNA: TGTGCCAGCAGTGTTGAGGGTTCGGTACTGTTTTTT; CDR3 protein: CASSVEGSVLFF
J gene: TRBJ1-2; V gene: TRBV4-3; clone size: NA; D gene: NA; CDR3 DNA: TGCGCCAGCAGCCAGGAGGCGGGTGGCTACACCTTC; CDR3 protein: CASSQEAGGYTF
J gene: TRBJ1-3; V gene: TRBV19; clone size: NA; D gene: NA; CDR3 DNA: TGTGCCAGTAGTAGCCTCTTAACAGGGCTCGGAAACACCATATATTTT; CDR3 protein: CASSSLLTGLGNTIYF
J gene: TRBJ1-1; V gene: TRBV6-5; clone size: NA; D gene: NA; CDR3 DNA: TGTGCCAGCAGCTCAGGGTTTGACACTGAAGCTTTCTTT; CDR3 protein: CASSSGFDTEAFF
J gene: TRBJ2-7; V gene: TRBV3-1/TRBV3-2; clone size: few; D gene: TRBD2; CDR3 DNA: TGTGCCAGCAGCTCCCGTATCGCGGGAGTAGGAGAGCAGTACTTC; CDR3 protein: CASSSRIAGVGEQYF
J gene: TRBJ1-5; V gene: TRBV19; clone size: NA; D gene: NA; CDR3 DNA: TGTGCCAGTAGTATAGTGGCCCTGAATCAGCCCCAGCATTTT; CDR3 protein: CASSIVALNQPQHF
J gene: TRBJ2-1; V gene: TRBV11-3; clone size: NA; D gene: TRBD2; CDR3 DNA: TGTGCCAGCAGCTTAGGACTAGCGGGAGGTAACAATGAGCAGTTCTTC; CDR3 protein: CASSLGLAGGNNEQFF
J gene: TRBJ2-2; V gene: TRBV13; clone size: NA; D gene: TRBD2; CDR3 DNA: TGTGCCAGCAGCCAAGCAGGACTAGCGGGAGGGCCGACGTTGGCCGGGGAGCTGTTTTTT; CDR3 protein: CASSQAGLAGGPTLAGELFF
J gene: TRBJ2-3; V gene: TRBV7-2; clone size: NA; D gene: NA; CDR3 DNA: TGTGCCAGCAGAACCTTTAACCATCGGGCAGATACGCAGTATTTT; CDR3 protein: CASRTFNHRADTQYF
J gene: TRBJ2-2; V gene: TRBV30; clone size: NA; D gene: TRBD2; CDR3 DNA: TGTGCCTGGAGCGTTCTAGCGGGAGACACCGGGGAGCTGTTTTTT; CDR3 protein: CAWSVLAGDTGELFF
J gene: TRBJ1-2; V gene: TRBV13; clone size: once; D gene: NA; CDR3 DNA: TGTGCCAGCAGCTCGAGACTGAGTCGCTACACCTTC; CDR3 protein: CASSSRLSRYTF
J gene: TRBJ1-2; V gene: TRBV6-5; clone size: NA; D gene: NA; CDR3 DNA: TGTGCCAGCAGCCGATCCCCCAGGGGCCAGGGCTACACCTTC; CDR3 protein: CASSRSPRGQGYTF
J gene: TRBJ1-5; V gene: TRBV18; clone size: NA; D gene: NA; CDR3 DNA: TGTGCCAGCTCACCCCATAGCAATCAGCCCCAGCATTTT; CDR3 protein: CASSPHSNQPQHF
J gene: TRBJ2-5; V gene: TRBV7-2; clone size: NA; D gene: TRBD1; CDR3 DNA: TGTGCCAGCAGCCCCAGACAGGGTTGGGAGACCCAGTACTTC; CDR3 protein: CASSPRQGWETQYF
J gene: TRBJ2-1; V gene: TRBV6-4; clone size: NA; D gene: TRBD1; CDR3 DNA: TGTGCCAGCAGACTATACTCGACAGGGTACTACAATGAGCAGTTCTTC; CDR3 protein: CASRLYSTGYYNEQFF
J gene: TRBJ2-3; V gene: TRBV9; clone size: NA; D gene: TRBD2; CDR3 DNA: TGTGCCAGCAGCGTAGCGGGAGGGAAAGATACGCAGTATTTT; CDR3 protein: CASSVAGGKDTQYF
J gene: TRBJ2-2; V gene: TRBV4-2; clone size: NA; D gene: TRBD2; CDR3 DNA: TGTGCCAGCAGCCAGTTACCCGGGACTATTAACACCGGGGAGCTGTTTTTT; CDR3 protein: CASSQLPGTINTGELFF
J gene: TRBJ1-1; V gene: TRBV4-2; clone size: NA; D gene: TRBD1; CDR3 DNA: TGTGCCAGCAGCCAAGACGAGGGAAGGGCAGGGGGCGCAGAAGCTTTCTTT; CDR3 protein: CASSQDEGRAGGAEAFF
J gene: TRBJ1-1; V gene: TRBV18; clone size: NA; D gene: NA; CDR3 DNA: TGTGCCAGCAGCGCCAACGCTGTCTCCACTGAAGCTTTCTTT; CDR3 protein: CASSANAVSTEAFF
J gene: TRBJ2-1; V gene: TRBV5-1; clone size: NA; D gene: TRBD2; CDR3 DNA: TGCGCCAGCAGCACCACTAGCGGGAGAAGTACCTACAATGAGCAGTTCTTC; CDR3 protein: CASSTTSGRSTYNEQFF
J gene: TRBJ1-6; V gene: TRBV7-9; clone size: NA; D gene: NA; CDR3 DNA: TGTGCCAGCAGCCTCCAGACTGATAATTCACCCCTCCACTTT; CDR3 protein: CASSLQTDNSPLHF